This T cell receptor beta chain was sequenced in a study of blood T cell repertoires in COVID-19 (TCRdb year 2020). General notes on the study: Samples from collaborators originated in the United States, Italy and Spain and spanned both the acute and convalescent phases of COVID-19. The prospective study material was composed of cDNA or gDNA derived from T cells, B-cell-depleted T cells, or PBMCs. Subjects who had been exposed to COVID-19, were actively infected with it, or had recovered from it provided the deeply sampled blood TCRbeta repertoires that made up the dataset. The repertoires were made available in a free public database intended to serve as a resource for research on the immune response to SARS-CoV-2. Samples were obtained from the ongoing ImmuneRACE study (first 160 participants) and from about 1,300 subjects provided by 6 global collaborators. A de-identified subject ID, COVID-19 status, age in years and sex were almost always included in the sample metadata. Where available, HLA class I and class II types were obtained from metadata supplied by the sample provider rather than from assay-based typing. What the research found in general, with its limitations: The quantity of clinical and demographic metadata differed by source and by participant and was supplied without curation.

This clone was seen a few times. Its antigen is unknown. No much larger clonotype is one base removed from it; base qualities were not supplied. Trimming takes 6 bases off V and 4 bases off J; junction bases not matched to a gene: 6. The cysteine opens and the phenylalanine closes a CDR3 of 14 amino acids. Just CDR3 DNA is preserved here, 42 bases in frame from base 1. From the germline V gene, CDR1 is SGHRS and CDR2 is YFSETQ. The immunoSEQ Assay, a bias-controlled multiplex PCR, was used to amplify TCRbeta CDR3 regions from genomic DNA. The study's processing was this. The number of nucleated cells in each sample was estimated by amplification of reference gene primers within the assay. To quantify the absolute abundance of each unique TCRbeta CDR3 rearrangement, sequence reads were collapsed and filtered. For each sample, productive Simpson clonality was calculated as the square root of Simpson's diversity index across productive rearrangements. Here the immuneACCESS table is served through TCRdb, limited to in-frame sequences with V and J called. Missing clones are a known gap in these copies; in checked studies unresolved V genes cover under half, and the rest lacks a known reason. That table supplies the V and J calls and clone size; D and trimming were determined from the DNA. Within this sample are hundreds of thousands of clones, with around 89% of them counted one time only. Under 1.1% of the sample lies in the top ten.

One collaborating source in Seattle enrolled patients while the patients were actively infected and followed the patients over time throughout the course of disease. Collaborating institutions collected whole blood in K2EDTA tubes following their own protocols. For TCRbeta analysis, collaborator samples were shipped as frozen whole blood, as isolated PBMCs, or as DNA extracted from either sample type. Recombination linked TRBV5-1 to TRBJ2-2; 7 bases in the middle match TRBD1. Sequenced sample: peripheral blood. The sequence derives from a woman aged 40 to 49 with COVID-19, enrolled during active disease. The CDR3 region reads CASTQTGTTGELFF. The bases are TGCGCCAGCACTCAGACAGGGACCACCGGGGAGCTGTTTTTT.